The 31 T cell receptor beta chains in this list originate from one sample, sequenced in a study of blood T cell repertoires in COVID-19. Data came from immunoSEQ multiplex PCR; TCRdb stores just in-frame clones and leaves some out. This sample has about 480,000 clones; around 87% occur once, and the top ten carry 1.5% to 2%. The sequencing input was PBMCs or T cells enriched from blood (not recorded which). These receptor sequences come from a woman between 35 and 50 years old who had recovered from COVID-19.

CDR3 bases: TGTGCCAGCAGCTTAGAAGATTCAACCTACTCACCCCTCCACTTT. This encodes CASSLEDSTYSPLHF. The chain links TRBV11-2 to TRBJ1-6; unclear D gene. Germline CDR1 is SGHAT and CDR2 is FQNNGV. The length of the CDR3 is 15 residues. V lost 0 bases and J lost 10, with 13 bases in between.

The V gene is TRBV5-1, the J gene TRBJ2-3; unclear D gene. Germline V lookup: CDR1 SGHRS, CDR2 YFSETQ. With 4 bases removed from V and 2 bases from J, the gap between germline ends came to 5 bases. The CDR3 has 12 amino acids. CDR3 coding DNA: TGCGCCAGCAGCATAGACACAGATACGCAGTATTTT. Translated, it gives CASSIDTDTQYF.

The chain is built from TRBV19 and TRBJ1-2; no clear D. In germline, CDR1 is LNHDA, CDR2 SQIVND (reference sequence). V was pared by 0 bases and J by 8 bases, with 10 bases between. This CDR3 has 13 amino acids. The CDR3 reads CASSIDLFAGYTF. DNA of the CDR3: TGTGCCAGTAGTATAGATCTATTTGCGGGCTACACCTTC.

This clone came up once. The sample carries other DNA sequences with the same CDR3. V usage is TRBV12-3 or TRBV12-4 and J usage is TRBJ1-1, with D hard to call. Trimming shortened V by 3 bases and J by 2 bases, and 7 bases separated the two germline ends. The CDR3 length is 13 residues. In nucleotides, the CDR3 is TGTGCCAGCAGTTTGCGGGTCAACACTGAAGCTTTCTTT. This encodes CASSLRVNTEAFF.

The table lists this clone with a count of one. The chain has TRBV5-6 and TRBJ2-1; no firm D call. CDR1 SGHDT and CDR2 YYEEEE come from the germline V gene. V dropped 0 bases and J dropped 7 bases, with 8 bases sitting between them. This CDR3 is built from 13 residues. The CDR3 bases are TGTGCCAGCAGCTTGGTAGAGAGGAATGAGCAGTTCTTC. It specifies CASSLVERNEQFF.

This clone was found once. In DNA form, the CDR3 reads TGCGCCAGCAGCCCCCTAGGGACAGGGCATGAAAAACTGTTTTTT. Its translation is CASSPLGTGHEKLFF. The chain recombines TRBV5-1 with TRBJ1-4; 9 nucleotides match TRBD1. This CDR3 has 15 residues. J lost 6 bases, V lost 4 bases, and 7 bases had no gene match. CDR1 and CDR2 (germline): SGHRS, YFSETQ.

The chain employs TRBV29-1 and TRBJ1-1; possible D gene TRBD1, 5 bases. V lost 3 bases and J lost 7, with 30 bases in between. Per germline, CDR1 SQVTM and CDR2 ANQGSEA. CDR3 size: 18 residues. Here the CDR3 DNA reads TGCAGCGTTGAGAGTGGGCAGCTTGGGGGGTTGGGGTTAGGTGAAGCTTTCTTT. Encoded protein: CSVESGQLGGLGLGEAFF.

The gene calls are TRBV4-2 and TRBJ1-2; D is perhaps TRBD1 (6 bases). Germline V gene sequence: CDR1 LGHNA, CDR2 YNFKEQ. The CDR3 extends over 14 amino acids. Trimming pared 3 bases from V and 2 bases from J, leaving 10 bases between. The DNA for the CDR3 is TGTGCCAGCAGCCAGCGGACAGCAAACTATGGCTACACCTTC. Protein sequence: CASSQRTANYGYTF.

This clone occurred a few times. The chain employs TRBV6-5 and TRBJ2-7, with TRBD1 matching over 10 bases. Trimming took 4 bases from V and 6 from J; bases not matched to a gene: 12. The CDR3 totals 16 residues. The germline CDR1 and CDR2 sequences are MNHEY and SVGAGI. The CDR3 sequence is CASSSTEGQGMSEQYF. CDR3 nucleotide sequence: TGTGCCAGCAGTTCTACAGAGGGACAGGGGATGAGCGAGCAGTACTTC.

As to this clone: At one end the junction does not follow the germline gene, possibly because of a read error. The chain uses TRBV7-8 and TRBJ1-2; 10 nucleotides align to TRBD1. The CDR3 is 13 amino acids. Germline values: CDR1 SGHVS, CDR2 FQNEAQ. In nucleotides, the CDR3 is TGTGCCAGCAGCTCACAGAGAATCGACAGGGGGCGGTTC. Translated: CASSSQRIDRGRF.

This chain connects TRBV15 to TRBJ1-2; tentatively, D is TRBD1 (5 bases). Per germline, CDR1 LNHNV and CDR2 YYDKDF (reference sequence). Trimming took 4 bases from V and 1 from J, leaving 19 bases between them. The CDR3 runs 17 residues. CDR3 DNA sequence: TGTGCCACCAGCACCAATATCGGTAGGGGTAATAACTATGGCTACACCTTC. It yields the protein CATSTNIGRGNNYGYTF.

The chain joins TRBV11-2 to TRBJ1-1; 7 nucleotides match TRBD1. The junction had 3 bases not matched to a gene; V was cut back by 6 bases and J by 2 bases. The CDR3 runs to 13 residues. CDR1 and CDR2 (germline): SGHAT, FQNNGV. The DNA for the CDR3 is TGTGCCAGCAGTCGGGACAGAAACACTGAAGCTTTCTTT. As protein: CASSRDRNTEAFF.

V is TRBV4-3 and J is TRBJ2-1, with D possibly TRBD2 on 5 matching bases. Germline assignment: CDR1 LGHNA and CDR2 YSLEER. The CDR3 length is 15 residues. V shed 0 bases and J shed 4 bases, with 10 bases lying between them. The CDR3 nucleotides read TGCGCCAGCAGCCAAGAAGCGGTCTCATACAATGAGCAGTTCTTC. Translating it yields CASSQEAVSYNEQFF.

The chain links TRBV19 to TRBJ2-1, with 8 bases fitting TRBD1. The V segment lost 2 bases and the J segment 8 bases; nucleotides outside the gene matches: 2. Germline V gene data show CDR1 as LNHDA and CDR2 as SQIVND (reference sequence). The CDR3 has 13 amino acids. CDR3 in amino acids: CASSIQGADEQFF. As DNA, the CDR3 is TGTGCCAGTAGTATACAGGGGGCTGATGAGCAGTTCTTC.

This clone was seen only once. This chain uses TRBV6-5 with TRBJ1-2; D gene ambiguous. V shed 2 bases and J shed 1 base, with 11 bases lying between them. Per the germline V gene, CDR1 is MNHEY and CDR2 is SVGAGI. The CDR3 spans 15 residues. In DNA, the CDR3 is TGTGCCAGCAGTTACGCTGAGGGAATTAACTATGGCTACACCTTC. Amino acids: CASSYAEGINYGYTF.

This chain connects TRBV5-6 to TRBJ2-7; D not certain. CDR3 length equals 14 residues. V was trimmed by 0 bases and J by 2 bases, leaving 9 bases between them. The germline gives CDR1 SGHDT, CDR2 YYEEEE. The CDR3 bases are TGTGCCAGCAGCTTGGCCGGTGAGCCCTACGAGCAGTACTTC. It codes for CASSLAGEPYEQYF. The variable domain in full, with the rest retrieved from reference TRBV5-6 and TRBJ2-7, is DAGVTQSPTHLIKTRGQQVTLRCSPKSGHDTVSWYQQALGQGPQFIFQYYEEEERQRGNFPDRFSGHQFPNYSSELNVNALLLGDSALYLCASSLAGEPYEQYFGPGTRLTVT.

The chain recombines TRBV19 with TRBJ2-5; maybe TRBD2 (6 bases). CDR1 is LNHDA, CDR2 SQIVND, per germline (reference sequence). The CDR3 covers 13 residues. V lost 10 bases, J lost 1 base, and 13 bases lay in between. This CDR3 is CATAGLSQETQYF. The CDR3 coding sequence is TGTGCCACCGCGGGACTGAGCCAAGAGACCCAGTACTTC.

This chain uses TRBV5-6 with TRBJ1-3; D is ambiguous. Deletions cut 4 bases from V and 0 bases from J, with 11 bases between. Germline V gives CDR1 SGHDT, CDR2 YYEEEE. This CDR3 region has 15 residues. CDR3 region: CASSPSGFSGNTIYF. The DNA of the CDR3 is TGTGCCAGCAGCCCCTCCGGGTTCTCTGGAAACACCATATATTTT.

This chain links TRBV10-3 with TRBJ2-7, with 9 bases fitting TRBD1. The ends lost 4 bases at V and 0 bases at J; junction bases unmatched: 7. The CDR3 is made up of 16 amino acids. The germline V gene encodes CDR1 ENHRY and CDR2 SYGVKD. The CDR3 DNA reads TGTGCCATCAGTGCAAACCGGGACAGGGTCTCCTACGAGCAGTACTTC. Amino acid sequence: CAISANRDRVSYEQYF.

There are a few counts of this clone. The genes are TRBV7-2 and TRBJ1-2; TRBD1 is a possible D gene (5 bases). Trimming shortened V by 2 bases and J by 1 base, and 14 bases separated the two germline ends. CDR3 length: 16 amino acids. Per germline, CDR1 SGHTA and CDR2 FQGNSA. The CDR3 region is CASSLRGTGLNYGYTF. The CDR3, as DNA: TGTGCCAGCAGCTTAAGAGGCACAGGCCTTAACTATGGCTACACCTTC.

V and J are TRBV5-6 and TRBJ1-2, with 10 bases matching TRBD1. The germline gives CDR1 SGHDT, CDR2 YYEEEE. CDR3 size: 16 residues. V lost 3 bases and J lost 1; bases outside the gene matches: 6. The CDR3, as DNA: TGTGCCAGCAGCTCACCAGGACAGGGGGTTAACTATGGCTACACCTTC. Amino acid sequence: CASSSPGQGVNYGYTF.

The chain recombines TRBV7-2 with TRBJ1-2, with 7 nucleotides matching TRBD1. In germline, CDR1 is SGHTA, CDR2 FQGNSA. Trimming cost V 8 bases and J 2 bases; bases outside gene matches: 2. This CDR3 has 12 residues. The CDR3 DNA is TGTGCCAGCTCGGACAGGAACTATGGCTACACCTTC. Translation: CASSDRNYGYTF.

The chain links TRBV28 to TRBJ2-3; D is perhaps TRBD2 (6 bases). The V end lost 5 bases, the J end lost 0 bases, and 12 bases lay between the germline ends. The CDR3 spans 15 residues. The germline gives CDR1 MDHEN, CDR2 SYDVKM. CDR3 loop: CASSPTSYSTDTQYF. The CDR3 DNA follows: TGTGCCAGCAGTCCGACTAGTTATAGCACAGATACGCAGTATTTT.

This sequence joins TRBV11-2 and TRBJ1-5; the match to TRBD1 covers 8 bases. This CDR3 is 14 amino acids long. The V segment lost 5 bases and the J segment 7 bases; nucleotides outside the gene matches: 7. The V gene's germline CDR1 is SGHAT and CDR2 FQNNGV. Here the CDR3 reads CASSQGQGLQPQHF. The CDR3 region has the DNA TGTGCCAGCAGCCAAGGACAGGGTCTACAGCCCCAGCATTTT.

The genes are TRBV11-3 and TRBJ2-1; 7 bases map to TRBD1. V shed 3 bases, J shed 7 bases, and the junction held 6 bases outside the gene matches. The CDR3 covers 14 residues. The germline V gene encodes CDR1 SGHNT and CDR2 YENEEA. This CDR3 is CASSLTGNHNEQFF. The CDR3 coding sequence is TGTGCCAGCAGCTTGACAGGGAACCATAATGAGCAGTTCTTC.

Here the CDR3 reads CASSLGTLAGGNNEQFF. The CDR3 coding sequence is TGTGCCAGCAGCTTAGGGACACTAGCGGGAGGTAACAATGAGCAGTTCTTC. The chain is built from TRBV11-3 and TRBJ2-1, with 12 positions matching TRBD2. Germline V gene data show CDR1 as SGHNT and CDR2 as YENEEA. This CDR3 region has 17 residues. V shed 1 base and J 5 bases; nucleotides not matched to a gene: 6.

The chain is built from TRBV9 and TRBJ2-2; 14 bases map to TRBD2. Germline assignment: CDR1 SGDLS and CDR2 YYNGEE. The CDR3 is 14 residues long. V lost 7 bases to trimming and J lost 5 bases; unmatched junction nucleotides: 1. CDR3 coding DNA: TGTGCCAGCGGGACTAGCGGGAGTACCGGGGAGCTGTTTTTT. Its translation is CASGTSGSTGELFF.

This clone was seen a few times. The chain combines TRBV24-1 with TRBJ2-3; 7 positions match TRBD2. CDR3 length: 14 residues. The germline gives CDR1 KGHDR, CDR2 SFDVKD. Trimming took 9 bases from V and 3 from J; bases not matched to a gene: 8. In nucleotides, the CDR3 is TGTGCCACCTCCATTGGGAGGGCGACAGATACGCAGTATTTT. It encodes CATSIGRATDTQYF.

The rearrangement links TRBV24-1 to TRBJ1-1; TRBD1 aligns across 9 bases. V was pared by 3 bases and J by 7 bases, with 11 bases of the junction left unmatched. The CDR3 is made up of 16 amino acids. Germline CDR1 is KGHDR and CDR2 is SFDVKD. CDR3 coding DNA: TGTGCCACCAGTGATATATACAGGGGGCTTTCTGGTGAAGCTTTCTTT. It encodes CATSDIYRGLSGEAFF.

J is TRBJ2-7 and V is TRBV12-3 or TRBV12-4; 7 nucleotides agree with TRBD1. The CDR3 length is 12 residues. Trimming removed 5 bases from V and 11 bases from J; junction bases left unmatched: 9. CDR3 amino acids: CASSGPTGQEYF. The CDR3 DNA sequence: TGTGCCAGCAGTGGCCCGACAGGGCAGGAGTACTTC.

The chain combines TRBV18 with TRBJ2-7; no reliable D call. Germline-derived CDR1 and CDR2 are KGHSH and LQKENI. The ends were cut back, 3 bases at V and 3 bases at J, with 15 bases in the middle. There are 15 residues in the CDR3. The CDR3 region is CASSPQALQFYEQYF. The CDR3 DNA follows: TGTGCCAGCTCACCTCAGGCTCTACAATTCTACGAGCAGTACTTC.